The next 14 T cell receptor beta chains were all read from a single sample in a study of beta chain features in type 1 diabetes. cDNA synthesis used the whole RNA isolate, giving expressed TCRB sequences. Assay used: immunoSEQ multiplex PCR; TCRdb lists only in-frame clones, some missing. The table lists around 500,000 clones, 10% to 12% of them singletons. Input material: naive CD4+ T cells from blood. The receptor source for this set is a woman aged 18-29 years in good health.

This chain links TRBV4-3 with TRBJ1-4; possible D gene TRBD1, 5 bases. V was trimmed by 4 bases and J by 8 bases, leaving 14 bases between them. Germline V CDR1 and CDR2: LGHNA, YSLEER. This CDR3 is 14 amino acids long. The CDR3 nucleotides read TGCGCCAGCAGCCCGGGACTTTGGAGGGAAAAACTGTTTTTT. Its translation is CASSPGLWREKLFF.

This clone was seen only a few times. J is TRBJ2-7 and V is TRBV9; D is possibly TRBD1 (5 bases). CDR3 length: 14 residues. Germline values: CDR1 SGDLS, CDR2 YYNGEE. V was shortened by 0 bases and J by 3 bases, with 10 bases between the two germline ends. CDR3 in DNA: TGTGCCAGCAGCGTAGAGGGGAAAAACTACGAGCAGTACTTC. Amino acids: CASSVEGKNYEQYF.

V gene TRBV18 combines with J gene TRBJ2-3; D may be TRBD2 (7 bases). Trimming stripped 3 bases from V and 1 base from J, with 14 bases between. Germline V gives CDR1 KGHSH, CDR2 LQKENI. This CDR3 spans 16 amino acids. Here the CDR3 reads CASSPRGARGTDTQYF. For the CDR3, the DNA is TGTGCCAGCTCACCCCGGGGGGCGCGCGGCACAGATACGCAGTATTTT.

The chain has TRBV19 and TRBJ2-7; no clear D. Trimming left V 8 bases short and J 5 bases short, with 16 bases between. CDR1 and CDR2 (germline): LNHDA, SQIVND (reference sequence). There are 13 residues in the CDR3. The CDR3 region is CASAEAPANEQYV. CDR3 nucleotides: TGTGCCAGTGCAGAAGCCCCGGCCAACGAGCAGTACGTC.

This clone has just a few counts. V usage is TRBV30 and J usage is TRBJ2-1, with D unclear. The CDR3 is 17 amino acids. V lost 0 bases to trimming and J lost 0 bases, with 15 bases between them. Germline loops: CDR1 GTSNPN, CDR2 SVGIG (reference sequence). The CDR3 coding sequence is TGTGCCTGGAGTGTAGCCCGGTCCCCCAGCTCCTACAATGAGCAGTTCTTC. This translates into CAWSVARSPSSYNEQFF.

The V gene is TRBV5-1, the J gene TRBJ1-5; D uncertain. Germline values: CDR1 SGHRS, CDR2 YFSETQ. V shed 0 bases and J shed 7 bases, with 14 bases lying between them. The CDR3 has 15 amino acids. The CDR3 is CASSLVPTGGQPQHF. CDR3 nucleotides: TGCGCCAGCAGCTTGGTCCCGACCGGCGGGCAGCCCCAGCATTTT.

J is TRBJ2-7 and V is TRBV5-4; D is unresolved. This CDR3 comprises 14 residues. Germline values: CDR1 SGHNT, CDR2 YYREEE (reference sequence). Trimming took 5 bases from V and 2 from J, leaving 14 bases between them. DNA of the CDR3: TGTGCCAGCAGTCCCCCCCGGTGGCCCTACGAGCAGTACGTC. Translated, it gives CASSPPRWPYEQYV.

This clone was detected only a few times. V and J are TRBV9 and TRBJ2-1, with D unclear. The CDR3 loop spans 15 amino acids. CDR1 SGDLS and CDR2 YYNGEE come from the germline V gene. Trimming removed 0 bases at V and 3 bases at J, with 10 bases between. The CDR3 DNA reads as TGTGCCAGCAGCGTAGGAAGGGCCCGCTACAATGAGCAGTTCTTC. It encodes CASSVGRARYNEQFF. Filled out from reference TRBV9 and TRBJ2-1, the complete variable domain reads DSGVTQTPKHLITATGQRVTLRCSPRSGDLSVYWYQQSLDQGLQFLIQYYNGEERAKGNILERFSAQQFPDLHSELNLSSLELGDSALYFCASSVGRARYNEQFFGPGTRLTVL.

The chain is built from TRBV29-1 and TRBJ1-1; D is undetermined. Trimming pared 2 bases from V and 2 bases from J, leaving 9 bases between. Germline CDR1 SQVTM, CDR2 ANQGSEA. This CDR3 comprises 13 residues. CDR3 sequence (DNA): TGCAGCGTTGAAAGGCAGTTCAACACTGAAGCTTTCTTT. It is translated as CSVERQFNTEAFF. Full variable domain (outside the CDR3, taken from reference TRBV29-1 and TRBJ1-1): SAVISQKPSRDICQRGTSLTIQCQVDSQVTMMFWYRQQPGQSLTLIATANQGSEATYESGFVIDKFPISRPNLTFSTLTVSNMSPEDSSIYLCSVERQFNTEAFFGQGTRLTVV.

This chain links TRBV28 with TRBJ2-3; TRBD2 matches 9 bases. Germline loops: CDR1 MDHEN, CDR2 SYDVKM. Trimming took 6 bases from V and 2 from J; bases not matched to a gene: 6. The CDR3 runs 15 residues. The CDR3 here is CASRAAGGNTDTQYF. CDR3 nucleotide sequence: TGTGCCAGCAGGGCAGCGGGGGGTAACACAGATACGCAGTATTTT.

The CDR3 loop reads CASSLASWGETQYF. The CDR3 nucleotides read TGCGCCAGCAGCTTGGCGTCATGGGGAGAGACCCAGTACTTC. The V and J genes are TRBV5-1 and TRBJ2-5; D unclear. Per germline, CDR1 SGHRS and CDR2 YFSETQ. The V gene lost 0 bases and the J gene lost 4 bases, with 10 bases spanning the gap. The CDR3 is 14 amino acids.

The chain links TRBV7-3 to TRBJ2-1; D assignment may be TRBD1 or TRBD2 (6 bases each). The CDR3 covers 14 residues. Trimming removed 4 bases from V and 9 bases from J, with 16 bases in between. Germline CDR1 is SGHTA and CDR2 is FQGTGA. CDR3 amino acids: CASSSSGVGGEQFF. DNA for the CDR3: TGTGCCAGCAGCTCCTCAGGGGTGGGAGGTGAGCAGTTCTTC.

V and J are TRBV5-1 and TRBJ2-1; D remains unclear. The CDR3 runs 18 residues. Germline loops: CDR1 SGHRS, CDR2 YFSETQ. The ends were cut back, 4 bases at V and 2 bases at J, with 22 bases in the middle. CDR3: CASSARVPLVTTYNEQFF. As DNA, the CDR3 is TGCGCCAGCAGCGCTCGGGTCCCTTTGGTAACTACCTACAATGAGCAGTTCTTC.

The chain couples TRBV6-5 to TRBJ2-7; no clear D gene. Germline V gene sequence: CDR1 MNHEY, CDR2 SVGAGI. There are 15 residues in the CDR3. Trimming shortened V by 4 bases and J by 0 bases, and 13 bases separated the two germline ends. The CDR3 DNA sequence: TGTGCCAGCAGTTCCAACCCGGTGAGCTCCTACGAGCAGTACTTC. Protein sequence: CASSSNPVSSYEQYF.